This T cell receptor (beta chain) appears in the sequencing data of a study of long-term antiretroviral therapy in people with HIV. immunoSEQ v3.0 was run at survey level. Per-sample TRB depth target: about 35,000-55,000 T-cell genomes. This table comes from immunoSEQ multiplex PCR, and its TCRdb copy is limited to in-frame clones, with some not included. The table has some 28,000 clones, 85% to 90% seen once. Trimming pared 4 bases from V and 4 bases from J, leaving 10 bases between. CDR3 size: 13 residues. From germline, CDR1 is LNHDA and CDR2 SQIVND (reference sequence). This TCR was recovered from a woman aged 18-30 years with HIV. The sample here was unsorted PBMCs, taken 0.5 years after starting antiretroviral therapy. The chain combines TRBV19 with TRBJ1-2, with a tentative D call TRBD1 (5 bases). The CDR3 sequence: CASSTGSGYGYTF. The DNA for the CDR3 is TGTGCCAGTAGTACAGGGTCGGGCTATGGCTACACCTTC. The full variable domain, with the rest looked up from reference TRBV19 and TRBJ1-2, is DGGITQSPKYLFRKEGQNVTLSCEQNLNHDAMYWYRQDPGQGLRLIYYSQIVNDFQKGDIAEGYSVSREKKESFPLTVTSAQKNPTAFYLCASSTGSGYGYTFGSGTRLTVV.